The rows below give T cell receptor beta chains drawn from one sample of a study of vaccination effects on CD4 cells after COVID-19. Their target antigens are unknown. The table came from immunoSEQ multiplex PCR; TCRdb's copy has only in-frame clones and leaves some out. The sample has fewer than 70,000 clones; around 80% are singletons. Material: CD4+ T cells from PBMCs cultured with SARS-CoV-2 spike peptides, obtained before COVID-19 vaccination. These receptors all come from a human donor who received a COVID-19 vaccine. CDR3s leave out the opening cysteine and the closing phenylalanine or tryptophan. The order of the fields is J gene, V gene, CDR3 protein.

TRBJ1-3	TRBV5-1	ASSALPTVSGNTIY
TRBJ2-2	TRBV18	ASSPTGNTGELF
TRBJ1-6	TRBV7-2	ASSGGRNSPLH
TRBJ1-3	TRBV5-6	ASSLEVGFSGNTIY
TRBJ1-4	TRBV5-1	ASSLDQGATNEKLF
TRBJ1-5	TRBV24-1	ATSSGDQPQH
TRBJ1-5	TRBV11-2	ASSWTDSNQPQH
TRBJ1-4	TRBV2	ASCWTGVNEKLF
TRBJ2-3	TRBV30	AWSASPDTQY
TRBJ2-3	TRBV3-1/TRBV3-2	ASSRLRQGKQDTQY
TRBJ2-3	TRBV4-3	ASSQGYGGTDTQY
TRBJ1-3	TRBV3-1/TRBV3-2	ASSHLTGGNTIY